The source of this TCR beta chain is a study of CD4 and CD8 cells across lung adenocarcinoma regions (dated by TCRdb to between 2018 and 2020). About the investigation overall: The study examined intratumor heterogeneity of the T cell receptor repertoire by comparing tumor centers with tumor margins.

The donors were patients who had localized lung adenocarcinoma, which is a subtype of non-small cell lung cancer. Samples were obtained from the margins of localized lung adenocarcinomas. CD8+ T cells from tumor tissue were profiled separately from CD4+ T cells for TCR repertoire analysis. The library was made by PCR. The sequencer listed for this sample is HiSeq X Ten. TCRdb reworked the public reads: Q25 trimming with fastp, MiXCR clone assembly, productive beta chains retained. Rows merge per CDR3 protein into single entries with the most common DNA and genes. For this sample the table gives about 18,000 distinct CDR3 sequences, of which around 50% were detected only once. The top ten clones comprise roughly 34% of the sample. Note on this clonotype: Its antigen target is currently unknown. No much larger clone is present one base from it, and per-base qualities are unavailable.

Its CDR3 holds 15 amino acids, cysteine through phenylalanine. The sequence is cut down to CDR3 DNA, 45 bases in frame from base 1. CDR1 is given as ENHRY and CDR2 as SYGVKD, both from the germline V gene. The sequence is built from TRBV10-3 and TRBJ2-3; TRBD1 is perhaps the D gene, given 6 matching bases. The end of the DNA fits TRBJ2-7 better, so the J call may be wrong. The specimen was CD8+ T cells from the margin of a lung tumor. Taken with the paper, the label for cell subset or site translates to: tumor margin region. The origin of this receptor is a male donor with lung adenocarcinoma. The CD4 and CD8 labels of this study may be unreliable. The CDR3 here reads CAGGKGGREQDTQYF. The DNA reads TGTGCCGGGGGCAAAGGGGGACGAGAGCAAGATACGCAGTACTTC.